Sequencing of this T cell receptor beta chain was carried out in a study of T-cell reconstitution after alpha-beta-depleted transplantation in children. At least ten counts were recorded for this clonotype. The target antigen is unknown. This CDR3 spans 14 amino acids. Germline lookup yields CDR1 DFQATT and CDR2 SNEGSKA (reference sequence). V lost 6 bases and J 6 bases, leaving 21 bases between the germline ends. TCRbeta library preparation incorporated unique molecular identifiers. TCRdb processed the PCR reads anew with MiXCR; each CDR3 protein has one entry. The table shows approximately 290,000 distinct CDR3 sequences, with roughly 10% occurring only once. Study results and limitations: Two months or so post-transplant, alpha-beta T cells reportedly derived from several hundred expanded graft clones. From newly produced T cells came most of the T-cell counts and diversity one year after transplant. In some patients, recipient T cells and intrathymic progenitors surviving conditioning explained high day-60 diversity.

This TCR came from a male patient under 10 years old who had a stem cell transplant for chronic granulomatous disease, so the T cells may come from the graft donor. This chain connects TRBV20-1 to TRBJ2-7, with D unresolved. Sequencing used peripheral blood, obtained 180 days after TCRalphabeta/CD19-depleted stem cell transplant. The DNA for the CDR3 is TGCAGTGCAGCCGGAATTGTCGATGGCGGCGAGCAGTACTTC. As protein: CSAAGIVDGGEQYF.